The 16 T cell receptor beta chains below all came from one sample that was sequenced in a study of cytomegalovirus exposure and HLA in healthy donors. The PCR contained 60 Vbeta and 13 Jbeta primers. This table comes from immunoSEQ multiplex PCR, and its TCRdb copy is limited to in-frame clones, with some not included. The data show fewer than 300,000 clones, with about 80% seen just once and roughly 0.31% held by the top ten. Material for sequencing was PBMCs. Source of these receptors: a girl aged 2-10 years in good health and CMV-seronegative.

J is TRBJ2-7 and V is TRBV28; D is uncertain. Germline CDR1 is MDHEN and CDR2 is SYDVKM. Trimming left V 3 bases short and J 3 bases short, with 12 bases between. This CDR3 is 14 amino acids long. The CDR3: CASSFAEGFYEQYF. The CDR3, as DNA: TGTGCCAGCAGTTTTGCGGAAGGCTTCTACGAGCAGTACTTC. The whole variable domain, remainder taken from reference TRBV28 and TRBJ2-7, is DVKVTQSSRYLVKRTGEKVFLECVQDMDHENMFWYRQDPGLGLRLIYFSYDVKMKEKGDIPEGYSVSREKKERFSLILESASTNQTSMYLCASSFAEGFYEQYFGPGTRLTVT.

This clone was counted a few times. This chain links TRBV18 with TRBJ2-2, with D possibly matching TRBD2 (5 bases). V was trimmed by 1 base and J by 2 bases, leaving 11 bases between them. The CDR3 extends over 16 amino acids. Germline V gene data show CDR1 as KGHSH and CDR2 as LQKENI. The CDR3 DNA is TGTGCCAGCTCACCACGGCCGGGAACAAACACCGGGGAGCTGTTTTTT. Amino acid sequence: CASSPRPGTNTGELFF.

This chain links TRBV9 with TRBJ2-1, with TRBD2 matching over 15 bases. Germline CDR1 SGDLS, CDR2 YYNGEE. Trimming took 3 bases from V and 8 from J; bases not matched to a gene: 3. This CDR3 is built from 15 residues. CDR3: CASSAGLAGGDEQFF. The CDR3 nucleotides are TGTGCCAGCAGCGCGGGACTAGCGGGGGGAGATGAGCAGTTCTTC.

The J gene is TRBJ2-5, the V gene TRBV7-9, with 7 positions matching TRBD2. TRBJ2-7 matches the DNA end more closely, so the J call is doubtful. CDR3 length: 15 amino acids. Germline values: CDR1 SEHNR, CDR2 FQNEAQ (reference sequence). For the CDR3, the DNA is TGTGCCAGCCTACTTGATGGGGAGGGGATGGGCGAGCAGTACTTC. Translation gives CASLLDGEGMGEQYF.

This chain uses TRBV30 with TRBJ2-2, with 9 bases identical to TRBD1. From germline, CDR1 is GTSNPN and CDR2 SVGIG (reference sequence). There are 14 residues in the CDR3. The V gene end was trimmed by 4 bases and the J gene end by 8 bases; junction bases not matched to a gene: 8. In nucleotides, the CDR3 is TGTGCCTGGAAGTTACAGGGGGCGCGAGGGGAGCTGTTTTTT. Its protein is CAWKLQGARGELFF.

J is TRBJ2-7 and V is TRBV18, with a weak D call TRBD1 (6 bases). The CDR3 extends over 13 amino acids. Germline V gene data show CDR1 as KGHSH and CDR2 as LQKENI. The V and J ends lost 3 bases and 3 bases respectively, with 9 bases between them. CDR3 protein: CASSPTQGYEQYF. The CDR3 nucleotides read TGTGCCAGCTCACCCACACAGGGCTACGAGCAGTACTTC.

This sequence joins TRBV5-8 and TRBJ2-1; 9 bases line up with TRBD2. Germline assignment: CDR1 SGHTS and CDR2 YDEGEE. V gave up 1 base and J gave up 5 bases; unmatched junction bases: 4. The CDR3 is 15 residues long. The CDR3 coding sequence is TGTGCCAGCAGCTTGTTGACTAGCGGCAACAATGAGCAGTTCTTC. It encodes CASSLLTSGNNEQFF.

The CDR3 nucleotides read TGTGCCAGCAGCAACGATACGGCGGGGGTCTCCTACGAGCAGTACTTC. Translating it yields CASSNDTAGVSYEQYF. The chain couples TRBV21-1 to TRBJ2-7; the table's D call TRBD2 went unverified against the DNA. TRBV21-1 is designated a pseudogene. This CDR3 has 16 amino acids.

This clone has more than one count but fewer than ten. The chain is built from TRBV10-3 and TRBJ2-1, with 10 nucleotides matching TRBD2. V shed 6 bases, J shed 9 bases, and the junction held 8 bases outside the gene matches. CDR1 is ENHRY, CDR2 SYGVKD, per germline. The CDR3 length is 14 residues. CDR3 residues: CAIRGTSEMFEQFF. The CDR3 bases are TGTGCCATCAGGGGGACTAGCGAGATGTTTGAGCAGTTCTTC.

CDR3 nucleotides: TGTGCCAGCAGTTTTTGGGACAATAGACCCTACGAGCAGTACTTC. Translating gives CASSFWDNRPYEQYF. J is TRBJ2-7 and V is TRBV28, with TRBD1 as a possible D gene (6 bases). The length of the CDR3 is 15 residues. V shed 3 bases and J shed 2 bases, with 14 bases lying between them. Germline CDR1 MDHEN, CDR2 SYDVKM.

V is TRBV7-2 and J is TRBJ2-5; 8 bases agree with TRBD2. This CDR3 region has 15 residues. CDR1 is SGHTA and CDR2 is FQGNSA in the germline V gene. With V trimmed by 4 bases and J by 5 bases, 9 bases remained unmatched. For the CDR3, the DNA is TGTGCCAGCAGCTCCAGCGGGGGAGGATTGGAGACCCAGTACTTC. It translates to CASSSSGGGLETQYF. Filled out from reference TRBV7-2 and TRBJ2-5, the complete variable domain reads GAGVSQSPSNKVTEKGKDVELRCDPISGHTALYWYRQSLGQGLEFLIYFQGNSAPDKSGLPSDRFSAERTGGSVSTLTIQRTQQEDSAVYLCASSSSGGGLETQYFGPGTRLLVL.

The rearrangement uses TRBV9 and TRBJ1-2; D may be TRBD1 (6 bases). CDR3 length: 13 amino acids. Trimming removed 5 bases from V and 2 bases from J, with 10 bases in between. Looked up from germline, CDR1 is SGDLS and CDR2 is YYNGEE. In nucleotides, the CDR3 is TGTGCCAGCAGTGTGAGGGGGAACTATGGCTACACCTTC. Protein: CASSVRGNYGYTF.

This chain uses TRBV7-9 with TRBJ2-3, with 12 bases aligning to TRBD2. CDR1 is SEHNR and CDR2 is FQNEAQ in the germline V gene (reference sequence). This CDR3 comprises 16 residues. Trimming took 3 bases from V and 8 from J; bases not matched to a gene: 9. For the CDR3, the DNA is TGTGCCAGCAGCTTGACTAGCGGGAGTGTTTCCGGTACGCAGTATTTT. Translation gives CASSLTSGSVSGTQYF.

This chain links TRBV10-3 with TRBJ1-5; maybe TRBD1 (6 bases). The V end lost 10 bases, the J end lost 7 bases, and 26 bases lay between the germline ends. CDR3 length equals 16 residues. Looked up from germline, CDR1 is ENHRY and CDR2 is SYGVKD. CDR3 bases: TGTGCCACCACAACCGTTAATATCAGGGGATCCCAGCCCCAGCATTTT. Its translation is CATTTVNIRGSQPQHF.

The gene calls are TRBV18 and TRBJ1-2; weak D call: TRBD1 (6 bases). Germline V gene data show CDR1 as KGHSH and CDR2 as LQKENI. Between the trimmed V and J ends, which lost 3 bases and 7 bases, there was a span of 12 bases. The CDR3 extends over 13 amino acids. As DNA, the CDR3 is TGTGCCAGCTCACCCCAGGGGAGTGGTGGCTACACCTTC. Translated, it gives CASSPQGSGGYTF.

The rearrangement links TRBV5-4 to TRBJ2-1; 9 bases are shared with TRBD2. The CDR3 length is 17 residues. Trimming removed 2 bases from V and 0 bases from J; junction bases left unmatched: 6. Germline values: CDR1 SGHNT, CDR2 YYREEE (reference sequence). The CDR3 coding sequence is TGTGCCAGCAGCTTACAAACGACTAGCGGCTCCTACAATGAGCAGTTCTTC. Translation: CASSLQTTSGSYNEQFF.